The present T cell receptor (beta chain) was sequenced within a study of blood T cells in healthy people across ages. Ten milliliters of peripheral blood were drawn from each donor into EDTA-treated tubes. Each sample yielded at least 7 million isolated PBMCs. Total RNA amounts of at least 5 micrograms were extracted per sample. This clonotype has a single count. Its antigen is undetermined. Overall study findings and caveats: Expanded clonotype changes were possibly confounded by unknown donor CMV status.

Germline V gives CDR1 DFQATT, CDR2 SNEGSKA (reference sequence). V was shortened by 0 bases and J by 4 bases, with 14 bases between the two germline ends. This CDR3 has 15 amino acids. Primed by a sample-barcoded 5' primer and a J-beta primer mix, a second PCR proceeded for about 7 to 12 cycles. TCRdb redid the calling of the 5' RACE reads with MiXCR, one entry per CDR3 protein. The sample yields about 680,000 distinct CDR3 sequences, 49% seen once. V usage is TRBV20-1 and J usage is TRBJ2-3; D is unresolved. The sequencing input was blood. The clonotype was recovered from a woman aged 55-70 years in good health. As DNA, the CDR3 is TGCAGTGCTAGAGATTATTCTAGTAGCTCAGATACGCAGTATTTT. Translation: CSARDYSSSSDTQYF.